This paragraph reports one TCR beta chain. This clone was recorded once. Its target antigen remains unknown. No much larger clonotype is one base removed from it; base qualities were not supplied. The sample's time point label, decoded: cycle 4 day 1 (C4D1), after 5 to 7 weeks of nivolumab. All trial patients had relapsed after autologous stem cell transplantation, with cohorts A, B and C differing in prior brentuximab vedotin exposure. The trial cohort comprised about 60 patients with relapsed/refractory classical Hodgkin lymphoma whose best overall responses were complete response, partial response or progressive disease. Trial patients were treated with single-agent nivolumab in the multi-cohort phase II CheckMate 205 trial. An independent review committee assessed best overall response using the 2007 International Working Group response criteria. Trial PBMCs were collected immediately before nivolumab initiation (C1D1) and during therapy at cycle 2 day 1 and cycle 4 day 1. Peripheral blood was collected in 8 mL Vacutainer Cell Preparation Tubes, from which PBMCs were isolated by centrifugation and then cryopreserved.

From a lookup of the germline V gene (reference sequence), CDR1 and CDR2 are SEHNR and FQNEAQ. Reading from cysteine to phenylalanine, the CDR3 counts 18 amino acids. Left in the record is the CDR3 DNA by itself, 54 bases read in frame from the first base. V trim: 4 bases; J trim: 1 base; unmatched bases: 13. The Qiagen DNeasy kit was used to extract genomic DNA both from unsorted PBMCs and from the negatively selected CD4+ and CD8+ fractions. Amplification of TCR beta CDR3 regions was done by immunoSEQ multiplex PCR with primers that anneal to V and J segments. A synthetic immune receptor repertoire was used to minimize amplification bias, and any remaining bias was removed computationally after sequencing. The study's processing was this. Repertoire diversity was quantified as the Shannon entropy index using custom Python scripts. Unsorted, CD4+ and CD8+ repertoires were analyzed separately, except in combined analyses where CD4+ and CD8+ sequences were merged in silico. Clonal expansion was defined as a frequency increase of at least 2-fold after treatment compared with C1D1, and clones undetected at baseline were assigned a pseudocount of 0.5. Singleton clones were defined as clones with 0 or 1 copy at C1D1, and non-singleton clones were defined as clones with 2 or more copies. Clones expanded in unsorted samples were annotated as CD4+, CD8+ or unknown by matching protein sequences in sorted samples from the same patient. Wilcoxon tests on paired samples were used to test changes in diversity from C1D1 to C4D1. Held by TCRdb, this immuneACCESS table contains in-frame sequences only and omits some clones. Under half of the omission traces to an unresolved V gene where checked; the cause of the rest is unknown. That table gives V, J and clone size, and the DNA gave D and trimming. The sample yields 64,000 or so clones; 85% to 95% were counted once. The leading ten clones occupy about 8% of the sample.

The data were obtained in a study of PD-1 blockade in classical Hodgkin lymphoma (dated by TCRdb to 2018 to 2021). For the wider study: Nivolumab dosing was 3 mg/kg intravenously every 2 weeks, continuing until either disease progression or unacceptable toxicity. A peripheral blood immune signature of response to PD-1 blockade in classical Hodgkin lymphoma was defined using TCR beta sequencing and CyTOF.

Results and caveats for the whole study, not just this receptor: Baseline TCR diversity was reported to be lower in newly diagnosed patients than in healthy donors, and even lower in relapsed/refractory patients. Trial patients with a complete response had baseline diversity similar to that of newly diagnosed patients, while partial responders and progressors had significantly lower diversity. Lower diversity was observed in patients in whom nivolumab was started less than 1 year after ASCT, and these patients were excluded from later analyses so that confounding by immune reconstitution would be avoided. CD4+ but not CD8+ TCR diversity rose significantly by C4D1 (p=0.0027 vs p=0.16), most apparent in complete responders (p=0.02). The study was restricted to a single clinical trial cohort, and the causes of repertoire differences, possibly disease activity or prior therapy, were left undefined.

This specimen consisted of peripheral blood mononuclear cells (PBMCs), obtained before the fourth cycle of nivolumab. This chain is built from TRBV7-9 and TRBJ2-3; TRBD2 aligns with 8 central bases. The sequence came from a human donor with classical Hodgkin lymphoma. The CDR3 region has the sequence CASSSDTSGSWGTDTQYF. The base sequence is TGTGCCAGCAGCTCAGACACCAGCGGGAGTTGGGGCACAGATACGCAGTATTTT. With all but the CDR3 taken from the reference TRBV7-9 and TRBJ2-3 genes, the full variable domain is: DTGVSQNPRHKITKRGQNVTFRCDPISEHNRLYWYRQTLGQGPEFLTYFQNEAQLEKSRLLSDRFSAERPKGSFSTLEIQRTEQGDSAMYLCASSSDTSGSWGTDTQYFGPGTRLTVL.